Following are 10 T cell receptor beta chains from one sample sequenced in a study of T-cell reconstitution after alpha-beta-depleted transplantation in children. Preparation of the TCRbeta library involved a method that used unique molecular identifiers. TCRdb re-called the PCR reads through MiXCR, storing one row per CDR3 protein. Of 500,000 or so distinct CDR3 sequences listed, about 33% were seen once; the top ten hold 2% to 3%. The input for sequencing was PBMCs from the stem cell graft donor, taken from the stem cell graft. The receptor set was obtained from a human donor who donated a stem cell graft to a child with aplastic anemia.

The CDR3 loop reads CASSLGVGTSVTQYF. The CDR3 coding sequence is TGTGCCAGCAGCTTAGGGGTCGGGACTAGCGTTACGCAGTATTTT. The chain is built from TRBV7-2 and TRBJ2-3; 10 bases agree with TRBD2. V lost 1 base, J lost 8 bases, and 6 bases stayed unmatched. The CDR3 runs 15 residues. Germline CDR1 reads SGHTA; CDR2 reads FQGNSA.

Only a few counts were recorded for this clonotype. This chain joins TRBV20-1 and TRBJ1-6; TRBD1 aligns across 7 bases. The CDR3 extends over 13 amino acids. Germline values: CDR1 DFQATT, CDR2 SNEGSKA (reference sequence). DNA of the CDR3: TGCCTAGCGGGACAGTTGAATAATTCACCCCTCCACTTT. This translates into CLAGQLNNSPLHF.

A few counts support this clonotype. This rearrangement joins TRBV12-3 or TRBV12-4 to TRBJ1-5; D is unclear. V was clipped by 3 bases and J by 4 bases, with 4 bases between them. This CDR3 has 12 amino acids. CDR3 residues: CASSFWNQPQHF. CDR3 bases: TGTGCCAGCAGTTTCTGGAATCAGCCCCAGCATTTT.

The rearrangement links TRBV12-3 or TRBV12-4 to TRBJ2-4; 9 bases align to TRBD1. V dropped 6 bases and J dropped 6; count of bases not matched to a gene: 9. The CDR3 extends over 15 amino acids. CDR3 in DNA: TGTGCCAGCAGCCGGGACAGGGCGGTGGGAAACATTCAGTACTTC. Its translation: CASSRDRAVGNIQYF.

The rearrangement uses TRBV5-5 and TRBJ2-7; no reliable D call. The CDR3 runs 12 residues. Germline V gene data show CDR1 as SGHKS and CDR2 as YYEKEE (reference sequence). Trimming shortened V by 7 bases and J by 6 bases, and 14 bases separated the two germline ends. CDR3 loop: CASGVVGGEQYV. The CDR3 bases are TGTGCCAGCGGCGTTGTGGGTGGCGAGCAGTACGTC.

The chain joins TRBV14 to TRBJ2-1, with 9 positions matching TRBD2. CDR1 is SGHDN and CDR2 is FVKESK in the germline V gene. The CDR3 runs to 17 residues. V shed 1 base and J 8 bases; nucleotides not matched to a gene: 12. The CDR3 coding sequence is TGTGCCAGCAGCCAAGCCCAACCGGGACTAGCAAAAGATGAGCAGTTCTTC. Residues: CASSQAQPGLAKDEQFF.

This clonotype was seen only a few times. V and J are TRBV29-1 and TRBJ1-2; no definite D call. Germline V lookup: CDR1 SQVTM, CDR2 ANQGSEA. V lost 2 bases and J 0 bases, leaving 10 bases between the germline ends. The CDR3 is 14 residues long. CDR3 loop: CSVEKGRTNYGYTF. For the CDR3, the DNA is TGCAGCGTTGAAAAAGGGCGCACTAACTATGGCTACACCTTC.

The chain has TRBV7-8 and TRBJ2-7; no clear D. Germline CDR1 is SGHVS and CDR2 is FQNEAQ. The CDR3 is 14 amino acids. Trimming cost V 0 bases and J 4 bases, with 10 bases left between them. Here the CDR3 DNA reads TGTGCCAGCAGCTTAGCTCGGCTAACATACGAGCAGTACTTC. This sequence encodes CASSLARLTYEQYF.

This clonotype has more than one count but fewer than ten. This sequence joins TRBV29-1 and TRBJ2-1; D is unclear. CDR1 and CDR2 (germline): SQVTM, ANQGSEA. Deletions cut 5 bases from V and 0 bases from J, with 14 bases between. The CDR3 is 15 amino acids. CDR3 protein: CSVSPGLSSYNEQFF. CDR3 nucleotides: TGCAGCGTTTCCCCGGGTCTGAGCTCCTACAATGAGCAGTTCTTC.

This clonotype showed up just a few times. The rearrangement uses TRBV12-3 or TRBV12-4 and TRBJ2-4; maybe TRBD2 (5 bases). Trimming stripped 3 bases from V and 3 bases from J, with 12 bases between. This CDR3 is built from 15 residues. CDR3 residues: CASSFSEGGKNIQYF. The CDR3 DNA reads as TGTGCCAGCAGTTTCAGCGAGGGCGGCAAAAACATTCAGTACTTC.